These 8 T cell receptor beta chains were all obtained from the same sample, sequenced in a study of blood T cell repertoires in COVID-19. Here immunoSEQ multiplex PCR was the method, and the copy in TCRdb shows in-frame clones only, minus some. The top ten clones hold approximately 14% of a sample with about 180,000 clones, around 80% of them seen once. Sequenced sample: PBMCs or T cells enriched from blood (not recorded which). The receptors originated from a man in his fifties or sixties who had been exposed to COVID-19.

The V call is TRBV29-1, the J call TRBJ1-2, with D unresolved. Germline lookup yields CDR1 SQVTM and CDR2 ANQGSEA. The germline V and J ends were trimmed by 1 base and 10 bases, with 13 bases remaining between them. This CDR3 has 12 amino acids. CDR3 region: CSVEVSGDLYTF. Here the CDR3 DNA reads TGCAGCGTTGAAGTGTCCGGTGATCTCTACACCTTC. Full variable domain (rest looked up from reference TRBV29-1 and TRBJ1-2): SAVISQKPSRDICQRGTSLTIQCQVDSQVTMMFWYRQQPGQSLTLIATANQGSEATYESGFVIDKFPISRPNLTFSTLTVSNMSPEDSSIYLCSVEVSGDLYTFGSGTRLTVV.

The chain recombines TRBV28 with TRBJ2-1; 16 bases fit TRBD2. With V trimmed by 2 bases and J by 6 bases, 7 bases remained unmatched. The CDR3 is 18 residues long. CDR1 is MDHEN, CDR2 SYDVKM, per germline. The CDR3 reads CASSLLGLAGGPGNEQFF. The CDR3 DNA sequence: TGTGCCAGCAGTTTACTGGGACTAGCGGGAGGGCCAGGCAATGAGCAGTTCTTC. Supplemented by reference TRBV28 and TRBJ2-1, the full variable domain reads DVKVTQSSRYLVKRTGEKVFLECVQDMDHENMFWYRQDPGLGLRLIYFSYDVKMKEKGDIPEGYSVSREKKERFSLILESASTNQTSMYLCASSLLGLAGGPGNEQFFGPGTRLTVL.

CDR3 loop: CASGEVRTGQPQHF. DNA of the CDR3: TGTGCCAGTGGGGAGGTCAGGACGGGTCAGCCCCAGCATTTT. The gene calls are TRBV6-5 and TRBJ1-5; D uncertain. Germline lookup yields CDR1 MNHEY and CDR2 SVGAGI. CDR3 length: 14 amino acids. V shed 9 bases and J shed 6 bases, with 18 bases lying between them.

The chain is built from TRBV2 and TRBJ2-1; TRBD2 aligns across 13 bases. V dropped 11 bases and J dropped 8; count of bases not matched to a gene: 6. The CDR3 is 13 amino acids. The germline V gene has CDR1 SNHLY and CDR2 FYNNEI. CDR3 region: CAGLAGVRDEQFF. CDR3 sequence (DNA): TGTGCCGGACTAGCGGGAGTTCGGGATGAGCAGTTCTTC.

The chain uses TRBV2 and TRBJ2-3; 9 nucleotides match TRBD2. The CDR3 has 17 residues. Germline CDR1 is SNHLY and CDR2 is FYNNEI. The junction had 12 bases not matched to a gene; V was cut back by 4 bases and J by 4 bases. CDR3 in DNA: TGTGCCAGCAGTGCTCGGGCTAGCGGGAAGGTGGCAGATACGCAGTATTTT. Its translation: CASSARASGKVADTQYF.

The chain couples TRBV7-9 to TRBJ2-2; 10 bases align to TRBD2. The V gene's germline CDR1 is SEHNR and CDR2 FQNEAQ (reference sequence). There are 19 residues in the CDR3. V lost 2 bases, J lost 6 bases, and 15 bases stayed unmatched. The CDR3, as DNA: TGTGCCAGCAGCTTATATTCCCAAAAAGGACTAGCGGCACCCGGGGAGCTGTTTTTT. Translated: CASSLYSQKGLAAPGELFF. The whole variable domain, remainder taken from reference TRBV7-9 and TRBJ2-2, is DTGVSQNPRHKITKRGQNVTFRCDPISEHNRLYWYRQTLGQGPEFLTYFQNEAQLEKSRLLSDRFSAERPKGSFSTLEIQRTEQGDSAMYLCASSLYSQKGLAAPGELFFGEGSRLTVL.

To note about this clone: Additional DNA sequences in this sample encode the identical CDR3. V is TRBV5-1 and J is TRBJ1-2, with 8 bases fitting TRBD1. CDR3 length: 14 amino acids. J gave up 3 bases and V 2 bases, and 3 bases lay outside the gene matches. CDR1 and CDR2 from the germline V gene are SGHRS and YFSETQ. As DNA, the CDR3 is TGCGCCAGCAGCTTAGGGACAGGAGACTATGGCTACACCTTC. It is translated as CASSLGTGDYGYTF.

Written as DNA, the CDR3 is TGTGCCAGTAGTATCCTACTAAGCACAGATACGCAGTATTTT. Its protein product is CASSILLSTDTQYF. This chain joins TRBV19 and TRBJ2-3; D gene unclear. The CDR3 contains 14 residues. Per the germline V gene, CDR1 is LNHDA and CDR2 is SQIVND (reference sequence). Between the trimmed V and J ends, which lost 3 bases and 0 bases, there was a span of 7 bases.